The source of this TCR beta chain is a study of spatial heterogeneity in lung cancer. Study-level information: Donors were around 70 untreated early-stage non-small cell lung cancer patients. When follow-up PBMC samples existed, they were sequenced (at a median of roughly two years after resection). Alpha-chain detections were consistently fewer than beta-chain detections among the sequences.

In the case of this clonotype: This beta chain represents an off-target read in a library built for alpha chains; its size is of limited meaning.

Stated time point: blood at routine non-recurrence follow-up after resection. Frozen PBMC, nontumor lung or tumor provided whole RNA, which was sequenced unsorted. There are 18 residues in the CDR3. After removal of 4 bases from V and 0 bases from J, the junction contained 11 bases not matched to a gene. Germline V gene sequence: CDR1 SGHVS, CDR2 FNYEAQ. Via MiXCR, TCRdb re-called the 5' RACE reads, giving one row per CDR3 protein. The sample records nearly 2,500 distinct CDR3 sequences, around three fifths being singletons. This rearrangement joins TRBV7-6 to TRBJ2-2, with TRBD1 matching 7 bases. The clonotype was recovered from a female donor with early-stage non-small cell lung cancer. Source: PBMCs, taken at follow-up. CDR3 loop: CASSSPRGQLSNTGELFF. The CDR3, as DNA: TGTGCCAGCAGCTCTCCCAGGGGACAGCTTTCGAACACCGGGGAGCTGTTTTTT.